Reported below is one T cell receptor (beta chain). The CDR3 is 13 residues long. The germline gives CDR1 MDHEN, CDR2 SYDVKM. The entry originates in a study of technical replicates of blood from a handful of donors. Here immunoSEQ multiplex PCR was the method, and the copy in TCRdb shows in-frame clones only, minus some. Among fewer than 100,000 clones listed, nearly 97% were seen once. The sequence was obtained from a human donor in good health. Specimen: T cells isolated from PBMCs. V is TRBV28 and J is TRBJ2-5; D is perhaps TRBD1 (6 bases). The J call may be in error: the DNA end matches TRBJ2-7 better. DNA of the CDR3: TGTGCCAGCAGTTTGGACAGTCCCCACGAGCAGTACTTC. Translation gives CASSLDSPHEQYF.